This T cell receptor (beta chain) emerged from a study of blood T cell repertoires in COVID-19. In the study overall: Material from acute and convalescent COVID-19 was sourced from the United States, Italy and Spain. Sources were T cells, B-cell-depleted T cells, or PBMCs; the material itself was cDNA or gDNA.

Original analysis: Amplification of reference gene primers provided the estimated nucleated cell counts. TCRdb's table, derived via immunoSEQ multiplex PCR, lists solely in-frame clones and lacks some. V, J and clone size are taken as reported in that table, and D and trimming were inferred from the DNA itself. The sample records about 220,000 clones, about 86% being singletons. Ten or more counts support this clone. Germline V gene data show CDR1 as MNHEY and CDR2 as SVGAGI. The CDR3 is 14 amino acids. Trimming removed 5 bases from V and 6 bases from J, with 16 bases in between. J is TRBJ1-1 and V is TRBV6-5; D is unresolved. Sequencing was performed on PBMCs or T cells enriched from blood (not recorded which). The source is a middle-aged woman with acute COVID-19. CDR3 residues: CASSNEGSRAEAFF. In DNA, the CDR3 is TGTGCCAGCAGTAACGAAGGGAGTCGAGCTGAAGCTTTCTTT.